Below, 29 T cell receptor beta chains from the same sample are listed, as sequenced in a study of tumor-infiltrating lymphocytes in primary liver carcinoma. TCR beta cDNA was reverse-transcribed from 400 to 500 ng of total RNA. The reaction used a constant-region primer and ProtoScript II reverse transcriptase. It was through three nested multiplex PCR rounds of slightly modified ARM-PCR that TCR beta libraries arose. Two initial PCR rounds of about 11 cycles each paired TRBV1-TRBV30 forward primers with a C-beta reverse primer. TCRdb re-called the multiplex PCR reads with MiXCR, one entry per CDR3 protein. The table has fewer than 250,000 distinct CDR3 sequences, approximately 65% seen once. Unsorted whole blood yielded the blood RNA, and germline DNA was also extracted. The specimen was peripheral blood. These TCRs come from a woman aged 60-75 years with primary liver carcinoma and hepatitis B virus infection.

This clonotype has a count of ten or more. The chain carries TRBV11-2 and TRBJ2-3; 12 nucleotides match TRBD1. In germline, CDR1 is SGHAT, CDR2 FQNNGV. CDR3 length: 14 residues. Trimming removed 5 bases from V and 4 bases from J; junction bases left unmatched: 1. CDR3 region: CASSRDRGPDTQYF. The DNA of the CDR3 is TGTGCCAGCAGCCGGGACAGGGGGCCAGATACGCAGTATTTT. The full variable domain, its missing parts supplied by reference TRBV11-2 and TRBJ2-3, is EAGVAQSPRYKIIEKRQSVAFWCNPISGHATLYWYQQILGQGPKLLIQFQNNGVVDDSQLPKDRFSAERLKGVDSTLKIQPAKLEDSAVYLCASSRDRGPDTQYFGPGTRLTVL.

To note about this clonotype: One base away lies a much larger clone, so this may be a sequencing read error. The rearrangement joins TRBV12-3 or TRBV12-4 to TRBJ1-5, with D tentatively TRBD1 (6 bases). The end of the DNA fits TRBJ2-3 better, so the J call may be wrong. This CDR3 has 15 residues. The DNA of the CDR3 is TGTGCCAGCAGCTTGAGCGGCCGGGACAATCAGCCCCAGTATTTT. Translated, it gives CASSLSGRDNQPQYF.

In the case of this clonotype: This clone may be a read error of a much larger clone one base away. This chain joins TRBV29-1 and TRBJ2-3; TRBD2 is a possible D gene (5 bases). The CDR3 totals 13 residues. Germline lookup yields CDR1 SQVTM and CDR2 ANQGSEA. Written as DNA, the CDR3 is TGCAGCGTTGAGAGGGCCTCCACAAATACGCAGTATTTT. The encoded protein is CSVERASTNTQYF.

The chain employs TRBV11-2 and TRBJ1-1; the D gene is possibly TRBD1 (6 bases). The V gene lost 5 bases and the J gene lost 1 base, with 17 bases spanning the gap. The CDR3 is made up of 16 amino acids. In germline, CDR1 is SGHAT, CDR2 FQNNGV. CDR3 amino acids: CASSDHRDGTNTEAFF. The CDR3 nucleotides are TGTGCCAGCAGCGATCACAGGGACGGGACGAACACTGAAGCTTTCTTT.

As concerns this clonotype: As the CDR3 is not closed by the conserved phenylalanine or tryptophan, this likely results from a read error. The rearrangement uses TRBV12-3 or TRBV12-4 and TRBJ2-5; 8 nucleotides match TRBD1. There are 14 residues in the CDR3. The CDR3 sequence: CASGLSGGAETQYS. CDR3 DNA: TGTGCCAGCGGTTTATCAGGGGGCGCGGAGACCCAGTACTCC.

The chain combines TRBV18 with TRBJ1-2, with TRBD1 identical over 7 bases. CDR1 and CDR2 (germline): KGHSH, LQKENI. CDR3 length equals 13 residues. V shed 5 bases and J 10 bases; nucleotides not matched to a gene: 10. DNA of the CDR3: TGTGCCAGCTCATCTTCCCGGACAGGATACTACACCTTC. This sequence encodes CASSSSRTGYYTF. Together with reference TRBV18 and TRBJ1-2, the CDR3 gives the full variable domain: NAGVMQNPRHLVRRRGQEARLRCSPMKGHSHVYWYRQLPEEGLKFMVYLQKENIIDESGMPKERFSAEFPKEGPSILRIQQVVRGDSAAYFCASSSSRTGYYTFGSGTRLTVV.

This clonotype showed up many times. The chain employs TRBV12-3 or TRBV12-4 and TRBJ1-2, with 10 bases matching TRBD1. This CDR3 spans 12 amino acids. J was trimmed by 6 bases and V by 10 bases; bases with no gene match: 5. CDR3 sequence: CAIGQGVDGYTF. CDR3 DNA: TGTGCCATCGGACAGGGGGTCGATGGCTACACCTTC.

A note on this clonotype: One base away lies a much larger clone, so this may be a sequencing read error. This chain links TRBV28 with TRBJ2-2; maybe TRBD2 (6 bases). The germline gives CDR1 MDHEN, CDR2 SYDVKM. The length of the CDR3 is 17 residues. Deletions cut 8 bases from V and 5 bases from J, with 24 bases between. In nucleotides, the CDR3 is TGTGCCAGCGGGCCAGGTGTAGGGTCGGGAGCGACCGGGGAGCTGTTTTTT. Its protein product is CASGPGVGSGATGELFF.

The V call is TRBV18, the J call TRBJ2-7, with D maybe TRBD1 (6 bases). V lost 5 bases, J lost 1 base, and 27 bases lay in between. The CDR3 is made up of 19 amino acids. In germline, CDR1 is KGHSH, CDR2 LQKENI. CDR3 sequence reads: CASSTSGQGSLSPSYEQYF. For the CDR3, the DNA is TGTGCCAGCTCAACCTCGGGACAAGGCTCCCTATCACCTTCCTACGAGCAGTACTTC.

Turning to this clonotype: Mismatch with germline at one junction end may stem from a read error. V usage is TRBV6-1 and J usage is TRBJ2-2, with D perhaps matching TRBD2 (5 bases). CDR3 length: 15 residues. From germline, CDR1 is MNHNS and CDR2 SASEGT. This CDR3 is CASSGQESGTGELFF. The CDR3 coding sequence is TGTGCCAGCAGTGGTCAGGAGTCGGGCACCGGGGAGCTATTTTTT.

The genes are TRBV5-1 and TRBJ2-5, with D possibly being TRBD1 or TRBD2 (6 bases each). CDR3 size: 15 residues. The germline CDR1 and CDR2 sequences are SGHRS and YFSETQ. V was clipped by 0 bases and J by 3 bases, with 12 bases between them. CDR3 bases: TGCGCCAGCAGCTTGGCCAGGGGCGGGAAAGAGACCCAGTACTTC. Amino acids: CASSLARGGKETQYF.

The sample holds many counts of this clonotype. Here the CDR3 DNA reads TGTGCCAGCAGTTCTCCCGGGCAGGGTGGAAGGTTCGCCATTCAGTACTTC. It specifies CASSSPGQGGRFAIQYF. The J gene is TRBJ2-4, the V gene TRBV12-3 or TRBV12-4; TRBD1 is a possible D gene (5 bases). V was clipped by 4 bases and J by 9 bases, with 25 bases between them. The CDR3 spans 17 residues.

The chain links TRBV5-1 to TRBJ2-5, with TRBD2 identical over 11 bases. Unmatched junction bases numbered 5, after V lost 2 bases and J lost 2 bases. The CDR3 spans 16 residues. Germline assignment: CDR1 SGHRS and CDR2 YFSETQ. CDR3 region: CASSLTGTSGQETQYF. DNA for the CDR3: TGCGCCAGCAGCTTAACCGGGACTAGCGGTCAAGAGACCCAGTACTTC.

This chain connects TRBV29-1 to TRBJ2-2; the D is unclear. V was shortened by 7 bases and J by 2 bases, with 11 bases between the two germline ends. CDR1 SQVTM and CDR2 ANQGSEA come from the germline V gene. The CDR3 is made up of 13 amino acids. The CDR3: CSAWAGNTGELFF. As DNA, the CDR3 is TGCAGCGCATGGGCAGGCAACACCGGGGAGCTGTTTTTT.

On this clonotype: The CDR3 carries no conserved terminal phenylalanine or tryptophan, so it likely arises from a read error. The CDR3 nucleotides are TGTGCCAGCAGCCGGGGGCGGGAGGTAATCGGGGATCTGTTTTGT. This sequence encodes CASSRGREVIGDLFC. The chain carries TRBV4-2 and TRBJ2-2, with 8 nucleotides matching TRBD2. CDR3 length equals 15 residues. The germline V gene encodes CDR1 LGHNA and CDR2 YNFKEQ.

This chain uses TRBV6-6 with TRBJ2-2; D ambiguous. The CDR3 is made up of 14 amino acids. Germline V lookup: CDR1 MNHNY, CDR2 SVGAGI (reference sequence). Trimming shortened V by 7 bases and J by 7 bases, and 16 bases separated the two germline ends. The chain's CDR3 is CASTKLVGDGELFF. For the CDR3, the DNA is TGTGCCAGCACAAAGCTAGTTGGAGACGGGGAGCTGTTTTTT.

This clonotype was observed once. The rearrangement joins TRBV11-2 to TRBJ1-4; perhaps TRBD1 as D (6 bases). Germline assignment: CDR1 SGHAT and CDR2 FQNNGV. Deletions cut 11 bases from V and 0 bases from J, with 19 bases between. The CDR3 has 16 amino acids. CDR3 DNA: TGTGCCGGCAACGCAAACAGGGACTCAACTAATGAAAAACTGTTTTTT. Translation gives CAGNANRDSTNEKLFF.

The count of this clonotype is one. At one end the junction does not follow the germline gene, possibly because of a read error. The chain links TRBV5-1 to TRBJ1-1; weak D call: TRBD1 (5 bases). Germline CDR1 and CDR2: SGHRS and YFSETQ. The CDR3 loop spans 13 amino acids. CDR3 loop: CASSLVMGPETFF. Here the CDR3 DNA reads TGCGCCAGCAGCTTGGTTATGGGACCTGAAACTTTCTTT.

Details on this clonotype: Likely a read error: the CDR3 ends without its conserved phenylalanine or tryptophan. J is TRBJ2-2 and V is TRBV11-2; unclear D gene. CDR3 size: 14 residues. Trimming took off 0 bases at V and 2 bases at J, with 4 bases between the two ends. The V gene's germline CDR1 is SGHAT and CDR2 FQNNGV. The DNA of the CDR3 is TGTGCCAGCAGCTTAGATCAAAACACCGGGGAGCTGTTTCTT. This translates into CASSLDQNTGELFL.

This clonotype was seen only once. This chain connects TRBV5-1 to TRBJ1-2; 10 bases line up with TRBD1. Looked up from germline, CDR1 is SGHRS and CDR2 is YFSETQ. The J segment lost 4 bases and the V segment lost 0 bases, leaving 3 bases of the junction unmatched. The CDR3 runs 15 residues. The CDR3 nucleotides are TGCGCCAGCAGCTTGGGGGACAGGGGAAGCTATGGCTACACCTTC. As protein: CASSLGDRGSYGYTF. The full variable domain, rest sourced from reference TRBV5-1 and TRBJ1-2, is KAGVTQTPRYLIKTRGQQVTLSCSPISGHRSVSWYQQTPGQGLQFLFEYFSETQRNKGNFPGRFSGRQFSNSRSEMNVSTLELGDSALYLCASSLGDRGSYGYTFGSGTRLTVV.

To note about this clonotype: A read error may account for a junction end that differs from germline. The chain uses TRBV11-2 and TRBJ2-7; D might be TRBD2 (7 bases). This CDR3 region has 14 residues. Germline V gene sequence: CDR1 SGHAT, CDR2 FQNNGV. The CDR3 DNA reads TGTGCCAACAGCCAGGCGGGGGCCACCTACGAGCAGTACTTC. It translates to CANSQAGATYEQYF.

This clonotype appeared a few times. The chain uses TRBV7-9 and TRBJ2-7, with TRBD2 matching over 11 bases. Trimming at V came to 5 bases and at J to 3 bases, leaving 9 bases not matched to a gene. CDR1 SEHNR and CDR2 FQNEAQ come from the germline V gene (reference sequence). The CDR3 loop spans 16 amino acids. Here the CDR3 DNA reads TGTGCCAGCAGCGATAGCGGGAGGGCCACAGGCTACGAGCAGTACTTC. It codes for CASSDSGRATGYEQYF.

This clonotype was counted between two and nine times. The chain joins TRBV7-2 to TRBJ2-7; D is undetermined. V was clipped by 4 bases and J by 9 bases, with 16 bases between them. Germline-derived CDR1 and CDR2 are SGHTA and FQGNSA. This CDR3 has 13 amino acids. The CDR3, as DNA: TGTGCCAGCAGCTCGCGCCTAGAGGCCGGGCAGTACTTC. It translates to CASSSRLEAGQYF.

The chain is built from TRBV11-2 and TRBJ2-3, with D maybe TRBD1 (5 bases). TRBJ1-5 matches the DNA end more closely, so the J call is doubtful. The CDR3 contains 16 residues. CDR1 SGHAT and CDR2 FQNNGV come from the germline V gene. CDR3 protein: CASGSPSTDYTDTQHF. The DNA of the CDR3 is TGTGCCAGCGGCTCACCCTCGACAGACTACACAGATACGCAGCATTTT.

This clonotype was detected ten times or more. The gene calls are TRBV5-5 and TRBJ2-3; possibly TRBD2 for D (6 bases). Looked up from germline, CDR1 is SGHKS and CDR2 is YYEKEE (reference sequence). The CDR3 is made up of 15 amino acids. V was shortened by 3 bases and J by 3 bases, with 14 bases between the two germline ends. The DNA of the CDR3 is TGTGCCAGCAGCTCCCTTGCGGGGAGAACAGATACGCAGTATTTT. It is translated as CASSSLAGRTDTQYF.

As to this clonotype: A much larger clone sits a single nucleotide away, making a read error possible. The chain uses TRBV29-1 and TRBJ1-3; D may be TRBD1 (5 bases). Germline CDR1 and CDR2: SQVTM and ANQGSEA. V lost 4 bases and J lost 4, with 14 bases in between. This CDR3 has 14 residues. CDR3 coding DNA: TGCAGCGTTGCGGACATCCTCCTGGGAAACACCATATATTTT. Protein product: CSVADILLGNTIYF. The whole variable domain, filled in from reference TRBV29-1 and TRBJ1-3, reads SAVISQKPSRDICQRGTSLTIQCQVDSQVTMMFWYRQQPGQSLTLIATANQGSEATYESGFVIDKFPISRPNLTFSTLTVSNMSPEDSSIYLCSVADILLGNTIYFGEGSWLTVV.

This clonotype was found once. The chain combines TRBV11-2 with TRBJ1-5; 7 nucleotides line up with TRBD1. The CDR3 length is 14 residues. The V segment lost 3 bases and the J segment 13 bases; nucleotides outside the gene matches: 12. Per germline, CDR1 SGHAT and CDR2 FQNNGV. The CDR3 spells CASSFTGDGLSQHF. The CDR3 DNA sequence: TGTGCCAGCAGCTTCACAGGGGATGGTCTGTCTCAGCATTTT.

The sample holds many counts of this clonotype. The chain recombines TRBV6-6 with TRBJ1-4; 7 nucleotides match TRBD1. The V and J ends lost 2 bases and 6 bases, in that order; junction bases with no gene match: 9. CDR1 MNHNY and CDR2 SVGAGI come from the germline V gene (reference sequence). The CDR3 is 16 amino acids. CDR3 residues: CASSYTLTGLDEKLFF. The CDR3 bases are TGTGCCAGCAGTTACACTCTGACAGGGTTGGATGAAAAACTGTTTTTT.

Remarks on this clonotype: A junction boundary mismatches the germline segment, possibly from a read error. DNA of the CDR3: TGTGCCAGCAGATTAGCAGGTTCTAGCACAGATACGCAGTATTTT. Translation: CASRLAGSSTDTQYF. The chain links TRBV12-3 or TRBV12-4 to TRBJ2-3; unclear D gene. CDR3 size: 15 residues.